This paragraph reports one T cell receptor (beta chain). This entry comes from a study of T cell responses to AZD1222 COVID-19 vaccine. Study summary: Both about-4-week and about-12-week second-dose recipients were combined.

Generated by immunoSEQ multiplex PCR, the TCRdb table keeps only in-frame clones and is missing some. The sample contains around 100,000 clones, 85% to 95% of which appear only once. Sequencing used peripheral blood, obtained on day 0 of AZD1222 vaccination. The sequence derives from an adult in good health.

The CDR3 DNA reads TGCGCCAGCTCCTTAGGGGCAGCTAATTCACCCCTCCACTTT. Protein product: CASSLGAANSPLHF. The chain recombines TRBV5-1 with TRBJ1-6, with a possible D match to TRBD1 (5 bases). This CDR3 has 14 residues. Germline-derived CDR1 and CDR2 are SGHRS and YFSETQ. The V end lost 7 bases, the J end lost 6 bases, and 14 bases lay between the germline ends.